This TCR beta chain was sequenced for a study of T cells in Graves' hyperthyroidism and ophthalmopathy. The study defined stable Graves' hyperthyroidism as no ophthalmopathy progression within 18 months. CDR1 and CDR2 (germline): SGHAT, FQNNGV. The CDR3 consists of 13 residues. The V and J ends lost 3 bases and 5 bases respectively, with 10 bases between them. Template material for amplifying TCR beta CDR3 regions consisted of RNA transcripts. In the first-round RT-PCR of the TCR CDR3, the HTBI primer set was used. TCRdb re-analysed the multiplex PCR reads in MiXCR, keeping a single row per CDR3 protein. The data hold 400,000 to 600,000 distinct CDR3 sequences, with roughly 20% observed a single time. Study-wide results and caveats: Peripheral blood also featured most of the thyroid clonotypes expanded above 0.001.

Ten or more counts support this clonotype. Its specificity is unknown. The sequenced sample was blood. This clonotype originated in a man younger than 35 with Graves' hyperthyroidism. The chain is built from TRBV11-2 and TRBJ2-5; no clear D gene. The CDR3 region is CASSFREIETQYF. The CDR3 DNA sequence: TGTGCCAGCAGCTTTCGTGAGATCGAGACCCAGTACTTC.